The clone carrying this TCR beta chain was found a few times. The antigen remains unidentified. The data belong to a study of T cell repertoires in cytomegalovirus infection. On the study more broadly: HLA-B-restricted CMV epitopes that are well studied were used alongside recently identified HLA-C-restricted ones.

The germline CDR1 and CDR2 sequences are MNHGY and SAAAGT. This CDR3 is 13 amino acids long. Unmatched junction bases numbered 6, after V lost 5 bases and J lost 11 bases. TCRdb re-called the reads through MiXCR, storing one row per CDR3 protein. This table holds about 55,000 distinct CDR3 sequences, about 18% found once. The clonotype comes from a human donor in good health (CMV status not recorded). Some clones in this sample may be carry-over from other donors' samples. The rearrangement joins TRBV6-8 to TRBJ2-5; TRBD2 matches 12 bases. The sequenced sample was CD8+ T cells from cultured PBMCs, obtained from culture after CMV antigen stimulation. CDR3: CASSPLAGGPQYF. The CDR3 nucleotides read TGTGCCAGCAGTCCGCTAGCGGGAGGGCCTCAGTACTTC.